Below are 29 T cell receptor beta chains sequenced from a single sample in a study of beta chain features in type 1 diabetes. Broader study findings: For Type 1 diabetes patients, all four CD4+ subsets carried TCRB CDR3s that were moderately but significantly shorter.

Of the isolated RNA, all was reverse transcribed, and so the sequenced material was expressed TCRB transcripts. Assay used: immunoSEQ multiplex PCR; TCRdb lists only in-frame clones, some missing. The sample has about 340,000 clones; approximately 13% are singletons. No antigen is known for these receptors. The sample taken for sequencing was naive CD4+ T cells from blood. Receptors were obtained from a woman aged 18-29 years with type 1 diabetes.

This clone showed up just a few times. V and J are TRBV4-3 and TRBJ2-1; 7 nucleotides agree with TRBD2. Germline V CDR1 and CDR2: LGHNA, YSLEER. This CDR3 spans 14 amino acids. J lost 10 bases, V lost 2 bases, and 8 bases had no gene match. The CDR3 bases are TGCGCCAGCAGCCAAAAGATCGGCGGGAGCGAGCAGTTCTTC. Residues: CASSQKIGGSEQFF.

The chain links TRBV6-5 to TRBJ2-1; 9 nucleotides line up with TRBD2. The CDR3 extends over 14 amino acids. Germline V gene data show CDR1 as MNHEY and CDR2 as SVGAGI. The V and J ends lost 6 bases and 7 bases, in that order; junction bases with no gene match: 7. CDR3 sequence: CASSEAGGINEQFF. DNA for the CDR3: TGTGCCAGCAGCGAAGCGGGAGGTATAAATGAGCAGTTCTTC.

This sequence joins TRBV7-2 and TRBJ2-1, with 8 bases matching TRBD2. CDR3 length: 16 amino acids. CDR1 and CDR2 from the germline V gene are SGHTA and FQGNSA. The ends lost 2 bases at V and 6 bases at J; junction bases unmatched: 9. CDR3 region: CASSLMAGRGSNEQFF. CDR3 coding DNA: TGTGCCAGCAGCTTAATGGCCGGGAGGGGAAGCAATGAGCAGTTCTTC.

This clone was observed a few times. CDR3 coding DNA: TGCGCCAGCAGCTTGGTTGGGGGCGGGGAGACCCAGTACTTC. It translates to CASSLVGGGETQYF. The rearrangement joins TRBV5-1 to TRBJ2-5; tentatively, D is TRBD1 (6 bases). This CDR3 is built from 14 residues. Germline CDR1 reads SGHRS; CDR2 reads YFSETQ. Between the trimmed V and J ends, which lost 0 bases and 5 bases, there was a span of 11 bases.

J is TRBJ2-1 and V is TRBV7-9; TRBD2 aligns across 7 bases. Per germline, CDR1 SEHNR and CDR2 FQNEAQ (reference sequence). The CDR3 runs 17 residues. Trimming cost V 4 bases and J 0 bases; bases outside gene matches: 9. CDR3 region: CASSSRLLAFSYNEQFF. For the CDR3, the DNA is TGTGCCAGCAGCTCCCGCCTACTAGCGTTCTCCTACAATGAGCAGTTCTTC.

V and J are TRBV19 and TRBJ2-3, with TRBD1 matching over 10 bases. The V segment lost 6 bases and the J segment 5 bases; nucleotides outside the gene matches: 2. Germline loops: CDR1 LNHDA, CDR2 SQIVND (reference sequence). The CDR3 consists of 13 residues. Here the CDR3 DNA reads TGTGCCAGTAGGGGGACAGGGGTAGATACGCAGTATTTT. Translation gives CASRGTGVDTQYF.

In its sample, this clone was seen a few times. The chain is built from TRBV30 and TRBJ2-3; no clear D. Per the germline V gene, CDR1 is GTSNPN and CDR2 is SVGIG (reference sequence). The CDR3 length is 13 residues. V lost 5 bases to trimming and J lost 5 bases, with 14 bases between them. CDR3 coding DNA: TGTGCCTGGGAGAGGCTAGGAGAAGATACGCAGTATTTT. This encodes CAWERLGEDTQYF.

The chain joins TRBV4-3 to TRBJ2-1, with 9 nucleotides matching TRBD2. Germline CDR1 and CDR2: LGHNA and YSLEER. The V gene end was trimmed by 0 bases and the J gene end by 2 bases; junction bases not matched to a gene: 5. This CDR3 region has 17 residues. The CDR3 coding sequence is TGCGCCAGCAGCCAAGATGAGGCTAGCGGGACCTACAATGAGCAGTTCTTC. Its protein product is CASSQDEASGTYNEQFF.

There are a few counts of this clone. The chain is built from TRBV2 and TRBJ1-1, with a tentative D call TRBD1 (6 bases). CDR3 length: 14 residues. Trimming removed 6 bases at V and 1 base at J, with 12 bases between. CDR1 SNHLY and CDR2 FYNNEI come from the germline V gene. CDR3 DNA sequence: TGTGCCAGCAGCCGGACAGCGCCGAACACTGAAGCTTTCTTT. Its protein product is CASSRTAPNTEAFF.

This clone was detected only a few times. The chain is built from TRBV7-2 and TRBJ2-7; D uncertain. The CDR3 length is 13 residues. V was clipped by 1 base and J by 6 bases, with 10 bases between them. Germline values: CDR1 SGHTA, CDR2 FQGNSA. CDR3 protein: CASSLEARFEQYV. In DNA form, the CDR3 reads TGTGCCAGCAGCTTAGAGGCCAGGTTCGAGCAGTACGTC.

The chain combines TRBV14 with TRBJ2-1; D call uncertain. Trimming shortened V by 4 bases and J by 4 bases, and 14 bases separated the two germline ends. The V gene's germline CDR1 is SGHDN and CDR2 FVKESK. CDR3 length: 15 amino acids. CDR3 amino acids: CASSLERIPYNEQFF. The CDR3 nucleotides read TGTGCCAGCAGCCTCGAGCGAATACCTTACAATGAGCAGTTCTTC.

The chain uses TRBV11-2 and TRBJ2-5; TRBD2 aligns across 7 bases. Per germline, CDR1 SGHAT and CDR2 FQNNGV. Unmatched junction bases numbered 3, after V lost 0 bases and J lost 2 bases. This CDR3 region has 15 residues. CDR3 in amino acids: CASSLEAGPQETQYF. CDR3 bases: TGTGCCAGCAGCTTAGAAGCGGGGCCACAAGAGACCCAGTACTTC.

The V and J genes are TRBV7-9 and TRBJ2-7; the D gene is possibly TRBD2 (6 bases). The germline V gene encodes CDR1 SEHNR and CDR2 FQNEAQ (reference sequence). CDR3 size: 13 residues. The V end was cut by 5 bases, the J end by 6 bases, with 14 bases between. CDR3 sequence (DNA): TGTGCCAGCAGCCCCGGGACTTCACCCGAGCAGTACTTC. Its translation: CASSPGTSPEQYF.

The chain is built from TRBV7-2 and TRBJ2-1; D is perhaps TRBD2 (5 bases). The V end was cut by 5 bases, the J end by 3 bases, with 17 bases between. The length of the CDR3 is 16 residues. In germline, CDR1 is SGHTA, CDR2 FQGNSA. In DNA, the CDR3 is TGTGCCAGCAGCCCCCAAGGTCCGGGGAACTACAATGAGCAGTTCTTC. Encoded protein: CASSPQGPGNYNEQFF.

In its sample, this clone was seen a few times. This chain uses TRBV6-5 with TRBJ1-1; perhaps TRBD1 as D (6 bases). Germline CDR1 MNHEY, CDR2 SVGAGI. V was trimmed by 0 bases and J by 3 bases, leaving 8 bases between them. The CDR3 length is 14 residues. CDR3 residues: CASSYSQGYTEAFF. CDR3 in DNA: TGTGCCAGCAGTTACTCGCAGGGGTACACTGAAGCTTTCTTT.

The genes are TRBV28 and TRBJ2-2, with a tentative D call TRBD2 (7 bases). V was cut by 6 bases and J by 6 bases, with 8 bases left in between. The CDR3 runs 12 residues. In germline, CDR1 is MDHEN, CDR2 SYDVKM. CDR3 coding DNA: TGTGCCAGCAGCGGGGGGCCCGGGGAGCTGTTTTTT. The encoded protein is CASSGGPGELFF. The complete variable domain, with remaining parts taken from reference TRBV28 and TRBJ2-2, reads DVKVTQSSRYLVKRTGEKVFLECVQDMDHENMFWYRQDPGLGLRLIYFSYDVKMKEKGDIPEGYSVSREKKERFSLILESASTNQTSMYLCASSGGPGELFFGEGSRLTVL.

This clone has a handful of counts. The chain carries TRBV2 and TRBJ1-1; maybe TRBD1 (6 bases). Germline V gives CDR1 SNHLY, CDR2 FYNNEI. The ends were cut back, 6 bases at V and 5 bases at J, with 16 bases in the middle. This CDR3 has 14 amino acids. CDR3 DNA: TGTGCCAGCAGACTGGAACAGGGTCGAACTGAAGCTTTCTTT. This encodes CASRLEQGRTEAFF.

The rearrangement uses TRBV4-3 and TRBJ1-4, with 9 bases fitting TRBD1. Per the germline V gene, CDR1 is LGHNA and CDR2 is YSLEER. The CDR3 runs 15 residues. Trimming took 4 bases from V and 6 from J; bases not matched to a gene: 6. CDR3 region: CASSRRTGEDEKLFF. The CDR3 nucleotides read TGCGCCAGCAGCCGTCGGACAGGGGAGGATGAAAAACTGTTTTTT.

The V call is TRBV28, the J call TRBJ1-1; TRBD1 agrees at 10 bases. The CDR3 has 16 amino acids. Germline CDR1 and CDR2: MDHEN and SYDVKM. V shed 5 bases and J 6 bases; nucleotides not matched to a gene: 12. CDR3 protein: CASSPTSGTGVAEAFF. The CDR3 nucleotides are TGTGCCAGCAGTCCGACCTCGGGGACAGGGGTCGCTGAAGCTTTCTTT.

This clone was seen more than once but under ten times. The chain employs TRBV10-2 and TRBJ2-5; no clear D. Deletions cut 1 base from V and 4 bases from J, with 4 bases between. The length of the CDR3 is 12 residues. Germline loops: CDR1 WSHSY, CDR2 SAAADI. The CDR3 bases are TGCGCCAGCAGTGAGTTCGGAGAGACCCAGTACTTC. Translated: CASSEFGETQYF.

This clone has more than one count but fewer than ten. The gene calls are TRBV11-2 and TRBJ2-7; TRBD2 agrees at 7 bases. Germline loops: CDR1 SGHAT, CDR2 FQNNGV. This CDR3 contains 14 residues. J was trimmed by 1 base and V by 5 bases; bases with no gene match: 5. CDR3 protein: CASSRSGSSYEQYV. CDR3 bases: TGTGCCAGCAGCCGTAGCGGGTCTTCCTACGAGCAGTACGTC.

This clone was seen a few times. The chain is built from TRBV29-1 and TRBJ1-2; the match to TRBD1 covers 8 bases. Per the germline V gene, CDR1 is SQVTM and CDR2 is ANQGSEA. The ends lost 7 bases at V and 8 bases at J; junction bases unmatched: 9. This CDR3 is built from 12 residues. The DNA for the CDR3 is TGCAGCGGCAGGACAGGGAGGGACGGCTACACCTTC. It specifies CSGRTGRDGYTF.

This clone has more than one count but fewer than ten. The chain has TRBV29-1 and TRBJ1-4; perhaps TRBD1 as D (6 bases). CDR1 is SQVTM and CDR2 is ANQGSEA in the germline V gene. The V and J ends lost 4 bases and 8 bases respectively, with 14 bases between them. CDR3 length: 13 amino acids. The CDR3 here is CSVAVQGGEKLFF. CDR3 sequence (DNA): TGCAGCGTTGCCGTACAGGGCGGCGAAAAACTGTTTTTT.

The rearrangement links TRBV7-9 to TRBJ2-6; the D gene is possibly TRBD1 (6 bases). This CDR3 comprises 17 residues. V dropped 3 bases and J dropped 0 bases, with 12 bases sitting between them. Looked up from germline, CDR1 is SEHNR and CDR2 is FQNEAQ (reference sequence). Here the CDR3 reads CASSLRGFSSGANVLTF. The CDR3 bases are TGTGCCAGCAGCTTGAGGGGGTTTTCCTCTGGGGCCAACGTCCTGACTTTC.

The chain combines TRBV7-9 with TRBJ1-1; 7 bases fit TRBD1. Germline V gives CDR1 SEHNR, CDR2 FQNEAQ (reference sequence). The CDR3 is 15 residues long. With V trimmed by 8 bases and J by 3 bases, 12 bases remained unmatched. The CDR3 region has the DNA TGTGCCAGCGCCGATCAGGGGGTGAGAGACACTGAAGCTTTCTTT. The encoded protein is CASADQGVRDTEAFF.

There are a few counts of this clone. J is TRBJ1-5 and V is TRBV7-9, with 9 bases that match TRBD1. Germline V CDR1 and CDR2: SEHNR, FQNEAQ (reference sequence). This CDR3 is built from 14 residues. Unmatched junction bases numbered 6, after V lost 9 bases and J lost 3 bases. The CDR3 DNA reads TGTGCCAGTGGGGGACAGGGTCCCAATCAGCCCCAGCATTTT. Amino acid sequence: CASGGQGPNQPQHF.

The chain is built from TRBV6-5 and TRBJ2-3; D remains unclear. The CDR3 covers 11 residues. V was pared by 8 bases and J by 6 bases, with 9 bases between. Germline CDR1 reads MNHEY; CDR2 reads SVGAGI. Here the CDR3 reads CASVWADTQYF. DNA of the CDR3: TGTGCCAGCGTATGGGCGGATACGCAGTATTTT.

The V gene is TRBV4-3, the J gene TRBJ2-3; 9 bases match TRBD2. The CDR3 sequence is 16 residues long. Looked up from germline, CDR1 is LGHNA and CDR2 is YSLEER. Trimming at V came to 1 base and at J to 4 bases, leaving 6 bases not matched to a gene. As DNA, the CDR3 is TGCGCCAGCAGCCAAGGAGCCAAGCGGGAGGCAGATACGCAGTATTTT. It yields the protein CASSQGAKREADTQYF.

The J gene is TRBJ2-1, the V gene TRBV30; 9 bases align to TRBD2. Germline V gene data show CDR1 as GTSNPN and CDR2 as SVGIG (reference sequence). There are 15 residues in the CDR3. Trimming removed 0 bases from V and 6 bases from J; junction bases left unmatched: 6. Written as DNA, the CDR3 is TGTGCCTGGAGTGTAGGGCTAGCGGGACTCAATGAGCAGTTCTTC. Protein: CAWSVGLAGLNEQFF.